A single sample is the source of the 9 T cell receptor beta chains below, sequenced in a study of OX40 agonist ivuxolimab in advanced cancers. Generated by immunoSEQ multiplex PCR, the TCRdb table keeps only in-frame clones and is missing some. Here the sample spans 75,000 to 100,000 clones, roughly 90% being singletons. Sequencing used CD4+ or CD8+ T cells sorted from blood, obtained in a trial of the OX40 agonist ivuxolimab. The receptors originated from an adult with an advanced solid tumor such as melanoma, head and neck, liver or kidney cancer.

This chain links TRBV6-5 with TRBJ2-1; D perhaps matches TRBD1 (6 bases). The V and J ends lost 2 bases and 0 bases respectively, with 8 bases between them. Germline V CDR1 and CDR2: MNHEY, SVGAGI. The CDR3 has 15 amino acids. CDR3 DNA: TGTGCCAGCAGTTACGGACAGACCTCCTACAATGAGCAGTTCTTC. Protein product: CASSYGQTSYNEQFF.

The rearrangement uses TRBV5-1 and TRBJ2-7; 11 bases line up with TRBD2. The CDR3 is 14 residues long. CDR1 is SGHRS, CDR2 YFSETQ, per germline. V shed 4 bases and J 5 bases; nucleotides not matched to a gene: 5. DNA for the CDR3: TGCGCCAGCAGCCGGGGGACTAGCGGCCACGAGCAGTACTTC. Its protein is CASSRGTSGHEQYF.

This clone was seen once. CDR3 DNA sequence: TGTGCCAGCAGCCTCGATAGCGGGAGATTCACCGGGGAGCTGTTTTTT. Protein: CASSLDSGRFTGELFF. J is TRBJ2-2 and V is TRBV7-7; 9 bases agree with TRBD2. This CDR3 is built from 16 residues. Germline V lookup: CDR1 SSHAT, CDR2 FNYEAQ (reference sequence). J lost 4 bases, V lost 5 bases, and 8 bases had no gene match.

The chain recombines TRBV10-1 with TRBJ2-7, with TRBD1 identical over 7 bases. CDR3 length equals 13 residues. The V gene's germline CDR1 is WNHNN and CDR2 SYGVQD (reference sequence). Trimming removed 6 bases from V and 5 bases from J; junction bases left unmatched: 7. The CDR3 coding sequence is TGCGCCAGCAGCACGACAGGGTTGGACGAGCAGTACTTC. It is translated as CASSTTGLDEQYF.

The rearrangement uses TRBV9 and TRBJ2-7; D assignment may be TRBD1 or TRBD2 (6 bases each). V was trimmed by 2 bases and J by 3 bases, leaving 12 bases between them. The CDR3 has 14 residues. Germline V CDR1 and CDR2: SGDLS, YYNGEE. The chain's CDR3 is CASSVTGAGYEQYF. The CDR3, as DNA: TGTGCCAGCAGCGTGACGGGGGCGGGCTACGAGCAGTACTTC.

V is TRBV27 and J is TRBJ1-5; D is uncertain. The germline gives CDR1 MNHEY, CDR2 SMNVEV (reference sequence). Trimming left V 4 bases short and J 0 bases short, with 7 bases between. The CDR3 contains 14 residues. This CDR3 reads CASSSLASNQPQHF. The CDR3 bases are TGTGCCAGCAGTTCCCTGGCTAGCAATCAGCCCCAGCATTTT.

The gene calls are TRBV9 and TRBJ2-2; TRBD1 is a possible D gene (6 bases). The ends were cut back, 1 base at V and 0 bases at J, with 16 bases in the middle. CDR1 and CDR2 from the germline V gene are SGDLS and YYNGEE. The CDR3 has 18 amino acids. This CDR3 is CASSVPATGKSNTGELFF. In DNA, the CDR3 is TGTGCCAGCAGCGTACCCGCGACAGGCAAGTCGAACACCGGGGAGCTGTTTTTT.

This clone has just a few counts. The rearrangement links TRBV7-9 to TRBJ2-2, with 7 positions matching TRBD2. V shed 5 bases and J 10 bases; nucleotides not matched to a gene: 4. Per germline, CDR1 SEHNR and CDR2 FQNEAQ (reference sequence). This CDR3 is built from 12 residues. CDR3 DNA sequence: TGTGCCAGCAGCGTAAGCGGGGAGGAGCTGTTTTTT. Its translation is CASSVSGEELFF.

This clone was seen at least ten times. Other nucleotide sequences from this sample produce the same CDR3. The DNA for the CDR3 is TGTGCCAGCAGCCCCGGCTCCTACGAGCAGTACTTC. It specifies CASSPGSYEQYF. This sequence joins TRBV7-6 and TRBJ2-7; no firm D call. This CDR3 comprises 12 residues. The germline gives CDR1 SGHVS, CDR2 FNYEAQ. The V end was cut by 5 bases, the J end by 0 bases, with 5 bases between.